This T cell receptor (beta chain) was identified during a study of CD8 T cells in ankylosing spondylitis (dated by TCRdb to 2016 to 2017). Describing the broader study: The study profiled T cell receptor beta repertoires in healthy donors and ankylosing spondylitis patients to find disease-linked TCR variants. In total, the full study cohort was made up of some 110 healthy donors and 25 to 30 ankylosing spondylitis patients. Peripheral blood was sampled, and synovial fluid was additionally collected from ankylosing spondylitis patients.

Reads for this sample came from an Illumina HiSeq 2500. Quantitative 5'-RACE with molecular barcodes was the method used to prepare the TCR beta libraries. Per the authors' processing: A new computational method, built on a probabilistic model of VDJ rearrangement, was used to identify disease-linked TCR variants. Clones were called with MiXCR by TCRdb after fastp trimmed the public reads at Q25, and only in-frame beta chains were retained. One record per CDR3 amino acid sequence lists the most common genes and DNA. The V and J calls shown here were made by TCRdb, not taken from the authors' results. Counted in this sample were about 540,000 distinct CDR3 sequences; 9.5% to 15% of them appeared once. The ten largest account for about 6.5% of the sample. The germline V gene sets CDR1 to MNHNS and CDR2 to SASEGT. CDR3 length: 15 amino acids, cysteine to phenylalanine. The CDR3 DNA has 45 bases and is translated from base 1. V was cut back by 3 bases and J by 2 bases, leaving a gap of 11 bases between them.

This clonotype was seen repeatedly, ten times or more. The clone's antigen remains unknown. Per-nucleotide qualities are absent, and no much larger clonotype sits a single base away. Overall study outcomes, separate from this receptor: The disease-linked clones were reported as significantly enriched in matched synovial fluid samples from ankylosing spondylitis patients. Some of the motif variants had been reported before in the synovial fluid and blood of reactive arthritis patients, a finding that suggests common disease-initiation mechanisms. The disease-linked clones showed a CD8+ phenotype and occurred at relatively low frequencies in peripheral blood. Blood from ankylosing spondylitis patients appeared to be characterized by a TCR beta motif made up of seven or eight highly homologous amino acid variants.

The receptor was derived from a male donor with ankylosing spondylitis. Recombination joined TRBV6-1 with TRBJ2-1, with the D gene not confidently named. Sequencing input: blood, either unsorted or a sorted T cell fraction (not recorded which). CDR3 region: CASSDGSNAYNEQFF. The DNA sequence reads TGTGCCAGCAGTGACGGGTCAAATGCCTACAATGAGCAGTTCTTC.